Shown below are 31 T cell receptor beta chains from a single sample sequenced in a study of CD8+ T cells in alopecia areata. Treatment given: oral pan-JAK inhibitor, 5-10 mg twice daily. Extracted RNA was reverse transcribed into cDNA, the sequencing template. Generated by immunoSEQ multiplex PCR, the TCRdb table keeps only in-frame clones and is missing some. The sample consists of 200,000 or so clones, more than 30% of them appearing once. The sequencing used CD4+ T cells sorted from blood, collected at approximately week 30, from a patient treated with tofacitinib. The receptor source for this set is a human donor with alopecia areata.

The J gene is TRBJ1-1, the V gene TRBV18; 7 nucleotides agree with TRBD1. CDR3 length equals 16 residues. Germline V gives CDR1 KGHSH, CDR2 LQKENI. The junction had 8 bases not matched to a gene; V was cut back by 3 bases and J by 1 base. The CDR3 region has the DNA TGTGCCAGCTCACCCAGACAGGGAGGGGAGAACACTGAAGCTTTCTTT. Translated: CASSPRQGGENTEAFF.

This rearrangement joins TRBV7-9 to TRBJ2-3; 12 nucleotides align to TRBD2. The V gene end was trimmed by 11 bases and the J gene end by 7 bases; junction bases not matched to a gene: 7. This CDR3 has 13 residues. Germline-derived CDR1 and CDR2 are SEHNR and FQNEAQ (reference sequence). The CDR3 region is CASLAGGPNTQYF. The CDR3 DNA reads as TGTGCCTCCCTAGCGGGAGGGCCCAATACGCAGTATTTT.

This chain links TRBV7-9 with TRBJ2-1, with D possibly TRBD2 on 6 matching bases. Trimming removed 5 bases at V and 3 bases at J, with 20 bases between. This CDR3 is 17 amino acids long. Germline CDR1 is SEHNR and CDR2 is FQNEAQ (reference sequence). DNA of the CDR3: TGTGCCAGCAGCACTGACACGGGGGACTTCTTCTACAATGAGCAGTTCTTC. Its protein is CASSTDTGDFFYNEQFF.

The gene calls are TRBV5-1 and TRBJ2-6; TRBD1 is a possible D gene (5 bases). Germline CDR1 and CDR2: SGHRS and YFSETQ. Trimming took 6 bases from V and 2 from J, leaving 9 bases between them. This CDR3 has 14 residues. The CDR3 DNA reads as TGCGCCAGCAAGCAGGGCGCTGGGGCCAACGTCCTGACTTTC. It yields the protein CASKQGAGANVLTF.

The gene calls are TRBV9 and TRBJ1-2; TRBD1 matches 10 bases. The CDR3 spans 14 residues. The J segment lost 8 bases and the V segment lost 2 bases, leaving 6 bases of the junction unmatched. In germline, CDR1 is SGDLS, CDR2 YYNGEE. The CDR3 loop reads CASSVDRGIGGYTF. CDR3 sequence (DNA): TGTGCCAGCAGCGTGGACAGGGGGATTGGAGGCTACACCTTC.

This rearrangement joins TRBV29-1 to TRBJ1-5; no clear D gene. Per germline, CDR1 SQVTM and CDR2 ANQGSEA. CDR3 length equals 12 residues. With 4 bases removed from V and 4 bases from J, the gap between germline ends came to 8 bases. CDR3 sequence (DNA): TGCAGCGTTGGGGGTCCTAATCAGCCCCAGCATTTT. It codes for CSVGGPNQPQHF.

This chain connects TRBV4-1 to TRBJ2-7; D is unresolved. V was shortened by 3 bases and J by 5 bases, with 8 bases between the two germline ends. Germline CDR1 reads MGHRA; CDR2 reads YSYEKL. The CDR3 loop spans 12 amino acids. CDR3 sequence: CASSQPGHEQYF. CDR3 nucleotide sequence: TGCGCCAGCAGCCAGCCAGGCCACGAGCAGTACTTC.

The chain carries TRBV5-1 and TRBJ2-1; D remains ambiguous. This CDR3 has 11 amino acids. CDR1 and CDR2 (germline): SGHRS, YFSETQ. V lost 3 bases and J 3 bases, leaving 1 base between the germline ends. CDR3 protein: CASSYYNEQFF. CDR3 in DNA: TGCGCCAGCAGCTACTACAATGAGCAGTTCTTC.

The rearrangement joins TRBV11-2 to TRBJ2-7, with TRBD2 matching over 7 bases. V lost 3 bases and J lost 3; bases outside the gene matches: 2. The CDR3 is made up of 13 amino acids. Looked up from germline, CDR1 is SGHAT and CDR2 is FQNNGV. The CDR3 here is CASSFQRGYEQYF. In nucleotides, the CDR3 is TGTGCCAGCAGCTTCCAGCGGGGCTACGAGCAGTACTTC. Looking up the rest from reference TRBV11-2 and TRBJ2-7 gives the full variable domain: EAGVAQSPRYKIIEKRQSVAFWCNPISGHATLYWYQQILGQGPKLLIQFQNNGVVDDSQLPKDRFSAERLKGVDSTLKIQPAKLEDSAVYLCASSFQRGYEQYFGPGTRLTVT.

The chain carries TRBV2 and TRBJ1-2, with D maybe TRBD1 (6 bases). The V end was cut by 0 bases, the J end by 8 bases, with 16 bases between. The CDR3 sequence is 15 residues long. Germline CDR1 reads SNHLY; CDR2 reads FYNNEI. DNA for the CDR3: TGTGCCAGCAGTGAAGCGCTGGGGGGGGCCCAGGGCTACACCTTC. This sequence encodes CASSEALGGAQGYTF.

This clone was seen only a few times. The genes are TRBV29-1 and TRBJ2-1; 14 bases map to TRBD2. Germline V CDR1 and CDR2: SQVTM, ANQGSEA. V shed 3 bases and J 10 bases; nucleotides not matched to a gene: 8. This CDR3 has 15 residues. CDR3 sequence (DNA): TGCAGCGTTGAGGGACTAGCGGGAGAATGGAAAGAGCAGTTCTTC. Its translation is CSVEGLAGEWKEQFF.

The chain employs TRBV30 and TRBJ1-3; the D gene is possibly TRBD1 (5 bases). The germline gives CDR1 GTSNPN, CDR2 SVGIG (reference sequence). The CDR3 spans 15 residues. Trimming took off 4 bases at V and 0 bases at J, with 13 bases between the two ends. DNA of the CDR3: TGTGCCTGGATGGGGCAGCAAGTCTCTGGAAACACCATATATTTT. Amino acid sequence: CAWMGQQVSGNTIYF.

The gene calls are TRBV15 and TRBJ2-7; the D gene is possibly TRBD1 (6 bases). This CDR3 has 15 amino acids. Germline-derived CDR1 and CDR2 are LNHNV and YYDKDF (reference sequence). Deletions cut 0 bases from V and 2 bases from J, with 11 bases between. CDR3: CATSRDFNRAYEQYF. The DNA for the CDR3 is TGTGCCACCAGCAGAGATTTTAACAGGGCCTACGAGCAGTACTTC.

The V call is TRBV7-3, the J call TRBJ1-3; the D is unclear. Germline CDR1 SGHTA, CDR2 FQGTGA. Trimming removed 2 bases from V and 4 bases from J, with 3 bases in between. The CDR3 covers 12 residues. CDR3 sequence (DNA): TGTGCCAGCAGCTTACAGGGAAACACCATATATTTT. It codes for CASSLQGNTIYF.

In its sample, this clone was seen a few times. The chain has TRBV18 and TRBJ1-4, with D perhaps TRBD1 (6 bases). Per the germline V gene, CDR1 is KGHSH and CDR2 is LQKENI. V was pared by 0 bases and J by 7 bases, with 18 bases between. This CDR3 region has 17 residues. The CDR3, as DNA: TGTGCCAGCTCACCACCCAATATGGGGGGCGGTGTTGAAAAACTGTTTTTT. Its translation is CASSPPNMGGGVEKLFF.

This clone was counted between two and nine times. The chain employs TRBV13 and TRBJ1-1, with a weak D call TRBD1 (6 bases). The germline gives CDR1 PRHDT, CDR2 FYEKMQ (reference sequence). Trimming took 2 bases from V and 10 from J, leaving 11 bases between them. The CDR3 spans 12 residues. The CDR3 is CASSLQGRGAFF. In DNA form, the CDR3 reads TGTGCCAGCAGCTTACAGGGGAGGGGAGCTTTCTTT. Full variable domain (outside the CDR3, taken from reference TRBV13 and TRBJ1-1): AAGVIQSPRHLIKEKRETATLKCYPIPRHDTVYWYQQGPGQDPQFLISFYEKMQSDKGSIPDRFSAQQFSDYHSELNMSSLELGDSALYFCASSLQGRGAFFGQGTRLTVV.

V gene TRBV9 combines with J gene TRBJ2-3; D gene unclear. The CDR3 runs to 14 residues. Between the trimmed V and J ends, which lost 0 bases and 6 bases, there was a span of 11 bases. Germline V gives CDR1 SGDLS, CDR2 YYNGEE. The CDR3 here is CASSVGTILDTQYF. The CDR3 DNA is TGTGCCAGCAGCGTAGGCACGATTCTGGATACGCAGTATTTT.

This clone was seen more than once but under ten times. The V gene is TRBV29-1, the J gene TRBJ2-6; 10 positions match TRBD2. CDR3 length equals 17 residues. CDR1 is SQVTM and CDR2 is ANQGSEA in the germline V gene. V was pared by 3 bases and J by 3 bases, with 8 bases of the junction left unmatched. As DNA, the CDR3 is TGCAGCGTTGACGGGTCTAGCGGGGGAGGTGGGGCCAACGTCCTGACTTTC. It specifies CSVDGSSGGGGANVLTF.

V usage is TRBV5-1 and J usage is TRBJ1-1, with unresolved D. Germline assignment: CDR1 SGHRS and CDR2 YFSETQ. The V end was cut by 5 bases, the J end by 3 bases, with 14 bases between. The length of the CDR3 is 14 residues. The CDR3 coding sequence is TGCGCCAGCAGACTCAACATAGGGTACACTGAAGCTTTCTTT. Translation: CASRLNIGYTEAFF.

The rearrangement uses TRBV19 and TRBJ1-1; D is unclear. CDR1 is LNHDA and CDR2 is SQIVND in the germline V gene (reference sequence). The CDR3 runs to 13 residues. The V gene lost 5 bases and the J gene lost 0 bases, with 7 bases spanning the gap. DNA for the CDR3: TGTGCCAGTAGTCTGCTATTGAACACTGAAGCTTTCTTT. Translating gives CASSLLLNTEAFF.

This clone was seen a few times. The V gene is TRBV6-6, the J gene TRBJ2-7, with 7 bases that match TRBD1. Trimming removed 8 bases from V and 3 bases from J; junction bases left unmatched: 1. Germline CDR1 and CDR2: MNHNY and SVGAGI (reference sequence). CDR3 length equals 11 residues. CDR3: CASRQGYEQYF. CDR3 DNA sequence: TGTGCCAGCCGACAGGGCTACGAGCAGTACTTC.

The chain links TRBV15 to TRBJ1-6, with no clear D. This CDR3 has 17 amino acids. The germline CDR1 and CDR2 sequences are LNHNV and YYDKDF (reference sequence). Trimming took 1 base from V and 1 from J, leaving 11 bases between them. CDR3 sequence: CATSRAASFSYNSPLHF. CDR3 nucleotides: TGTGCCACCAGCAGAGCCGCAAGTTTTTCCTATAATTCACCCCTCCACTTT. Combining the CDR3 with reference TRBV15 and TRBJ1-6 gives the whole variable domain DAMVIQNPRYQVTQFGKPVTLSCSQTLNHNVMYWYQQKSSQAPKLLFHYYDKDFNNEADTPDNFQSRRPNTSFCFLDIRSPGLGDTAMYLCATSRAASFSYNSPLHFGNGTRLTVT.

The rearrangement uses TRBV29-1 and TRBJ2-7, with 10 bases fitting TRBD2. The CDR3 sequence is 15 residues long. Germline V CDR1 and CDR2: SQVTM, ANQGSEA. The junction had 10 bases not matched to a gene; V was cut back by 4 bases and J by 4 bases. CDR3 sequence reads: CSVVPSGRASYEQYF. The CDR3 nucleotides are TGCAGCGTTGTTCCTAGCGGGAGAGCCTCGTACGAGCAGTACTTC.

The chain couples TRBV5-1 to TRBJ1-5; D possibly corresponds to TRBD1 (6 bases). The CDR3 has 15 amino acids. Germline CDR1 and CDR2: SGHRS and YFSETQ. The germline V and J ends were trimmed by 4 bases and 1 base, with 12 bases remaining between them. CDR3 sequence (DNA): TGCGCCAGCAGCCTAAGTACAGGGAGCAATCAGCCCCAGCATTTT. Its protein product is CASSLSTGSNQPQHF.

Here the CDR3 reads CASGMGPTSGETQYF. The CDR3 region has the DNA TGCGCCAGCGGGATGGGCCCGACTTCGGGGGAGACCCAGTACTTC. The chain is built from TRBV5-1 and TRBJ2-5; tentatively, D is TRBD2 (5 bases). Per the germline V gene, CDR1 is SGHRS and CDR2 is YFSETQ. CDR3 size: 15 residues. The V and J ends lost 7 bases and 5 bases respectively, with 21 bases between them.

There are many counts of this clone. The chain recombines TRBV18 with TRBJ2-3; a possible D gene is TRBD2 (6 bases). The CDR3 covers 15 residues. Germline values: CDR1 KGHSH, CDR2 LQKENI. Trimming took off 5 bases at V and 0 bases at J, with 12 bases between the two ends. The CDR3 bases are TGTGCCAGCTCAACGCGGGACGGTAGCACAGATACGCAGTATTTT. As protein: CASSTRDGSTDTQYF.

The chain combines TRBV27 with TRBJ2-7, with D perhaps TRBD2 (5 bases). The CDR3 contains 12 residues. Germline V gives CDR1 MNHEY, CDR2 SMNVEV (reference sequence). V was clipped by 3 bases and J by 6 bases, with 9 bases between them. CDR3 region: CASSFRGSEQYF. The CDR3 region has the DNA TGTGCCAGCAGTTTTCGGGGAAGCGAGCAGTACTTC.

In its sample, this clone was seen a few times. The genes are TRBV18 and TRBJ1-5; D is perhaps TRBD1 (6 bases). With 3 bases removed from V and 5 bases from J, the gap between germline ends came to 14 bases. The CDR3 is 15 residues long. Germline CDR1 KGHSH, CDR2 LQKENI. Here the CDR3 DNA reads TGTGCCAGCTCACCGACAGGTTTTCGTGATCAGCCCCAGCATTTT. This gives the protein CASSPTGFRDQPQHF. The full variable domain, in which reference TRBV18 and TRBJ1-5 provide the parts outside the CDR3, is NAGVMQNPRHLVRRRGQEARLRCSPMKGHSHVYWYRQLPEEGLKFMVYLQKENIIDESGMPKERFSAEFPKEGPSILRIQQVVRGDSAAYFCASSPTGFRDQPQHFGDGTRLSIL.

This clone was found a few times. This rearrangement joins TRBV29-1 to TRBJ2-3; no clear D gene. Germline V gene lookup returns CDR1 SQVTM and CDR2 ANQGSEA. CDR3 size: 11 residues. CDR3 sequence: CSIGGTDTQYF. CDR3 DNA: TGCAGTATTGGGGGCACAGATACGCAGTATTTT.

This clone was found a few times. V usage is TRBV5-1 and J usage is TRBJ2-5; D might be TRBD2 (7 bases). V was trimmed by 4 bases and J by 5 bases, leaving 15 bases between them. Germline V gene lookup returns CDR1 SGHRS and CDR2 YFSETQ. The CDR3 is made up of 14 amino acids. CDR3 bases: TGCGCCAGCAGCAACCCTCGGGGGGCGGAGACCCAGTACTTC. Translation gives CASSNPRGAETQYF.

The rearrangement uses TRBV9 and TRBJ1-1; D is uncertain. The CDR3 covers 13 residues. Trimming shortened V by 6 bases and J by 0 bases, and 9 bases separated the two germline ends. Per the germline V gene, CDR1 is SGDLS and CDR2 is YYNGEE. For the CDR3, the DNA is TGTGCCAGCAACAAAGTGATGAACACTGAAGCTTTCTTT. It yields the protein CASNKVMNTEAFF.